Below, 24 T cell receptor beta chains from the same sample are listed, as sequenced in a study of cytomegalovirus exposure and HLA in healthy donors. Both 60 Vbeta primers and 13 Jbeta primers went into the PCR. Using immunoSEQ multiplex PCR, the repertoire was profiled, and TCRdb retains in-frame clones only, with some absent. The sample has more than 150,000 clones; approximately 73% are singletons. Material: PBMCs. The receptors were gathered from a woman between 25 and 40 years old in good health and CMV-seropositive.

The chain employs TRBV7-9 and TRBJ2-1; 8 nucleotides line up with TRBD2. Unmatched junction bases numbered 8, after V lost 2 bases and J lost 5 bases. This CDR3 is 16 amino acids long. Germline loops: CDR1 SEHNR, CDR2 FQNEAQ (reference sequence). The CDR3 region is CASSLRGRGENNEQFF. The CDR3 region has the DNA TGTGCCAGCAGCTTAAGAGGGCGGGGGGAAAACAATGAGCAGTTCTTC.

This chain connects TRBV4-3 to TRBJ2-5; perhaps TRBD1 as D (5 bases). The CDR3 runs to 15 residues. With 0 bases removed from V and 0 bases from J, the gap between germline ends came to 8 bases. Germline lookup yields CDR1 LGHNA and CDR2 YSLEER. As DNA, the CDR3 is TGCGCCAGCAGCCAAGATATGACAGACCAAGAGACCCAGTACTTC. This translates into CASSQDMTDQETQYF.

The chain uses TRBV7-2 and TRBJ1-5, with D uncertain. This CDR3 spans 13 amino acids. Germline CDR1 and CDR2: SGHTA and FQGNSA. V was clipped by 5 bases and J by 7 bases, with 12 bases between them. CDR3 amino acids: CASSAGPDQPQHF. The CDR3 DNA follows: TGTGCCAGCAGCGCGGGCCCCGACCAGCCCCAGCATTTT.

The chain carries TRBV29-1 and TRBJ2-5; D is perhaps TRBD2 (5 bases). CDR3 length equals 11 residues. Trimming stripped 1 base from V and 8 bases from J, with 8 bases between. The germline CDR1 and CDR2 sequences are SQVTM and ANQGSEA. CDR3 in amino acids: CSVEVGETQYF. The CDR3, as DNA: TGCAGCGTTGAAGTGGGAGAAACCCAGTACTTC.

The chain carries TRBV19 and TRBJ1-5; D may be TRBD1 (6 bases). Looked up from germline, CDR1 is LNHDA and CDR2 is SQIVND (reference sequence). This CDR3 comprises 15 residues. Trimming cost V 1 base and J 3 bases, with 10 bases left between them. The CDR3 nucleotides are TGTGCCAGTAGTATAGGGGTGGGGGCCAATCAGCCCCAGCATTTT. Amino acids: CASSIGVGANQPQHF. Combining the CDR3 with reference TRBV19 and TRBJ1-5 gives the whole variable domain DGGITQSPKYLFRKEGQNVTLSCEQNLNHDAMYWYRQDPGQGLRLIYYSQIVNDFQKGDIAEGYSVSREKKESFPLTVTSAQKNPTAFYLCASSIGVGANQPQHFGDGTRLSIL.

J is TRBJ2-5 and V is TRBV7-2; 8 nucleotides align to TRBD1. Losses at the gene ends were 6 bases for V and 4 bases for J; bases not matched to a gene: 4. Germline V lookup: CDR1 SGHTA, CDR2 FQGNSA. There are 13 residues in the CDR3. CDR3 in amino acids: CASSSTGAETQYF. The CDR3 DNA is TGTGCCAGCAGTTCGACAGGGGCAGAGACCCAGTACTTC.

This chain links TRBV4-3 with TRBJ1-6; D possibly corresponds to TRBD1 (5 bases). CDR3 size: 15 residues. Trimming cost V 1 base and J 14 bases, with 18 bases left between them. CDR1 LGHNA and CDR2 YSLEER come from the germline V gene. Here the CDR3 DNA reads TGCGCCAGCAGCCAAGGGGGGGACCTCAAAGGGGCCCTCCACTTT. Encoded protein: CASSQGGDLKGALHF.

This CDR3 is CASGGTGTATNQPQHF. The CDR3 DNA sequence: TGTGCCAGCGGTGGCACCGGGACAGCTACAAATCAGCCCCAGCATTTT. This chain joins TRBV25-1 and TRBJ1-5; 7 bases line up with TRBD1. The CDR3 is 16 residues long. Trimming took 8 bases from V and 4 from J; bases not matched to a gene: 14. Looked up from germline, CDR1 is MGHDK and CDR2 is SYGVNS. The whole variable domain, filled in from reference TRBV25-1 and TRBJ1-5, reads EADIYQTPRYLVIGTGKKITLECSQTMGHDKMYWYQQDPGMELHLIHYSYGVNSTEKGDLSSESTVSRIRTEHFPLTLESARPSHTSQYLCASGGTGTATNQPQHFGDGTRLSIL.

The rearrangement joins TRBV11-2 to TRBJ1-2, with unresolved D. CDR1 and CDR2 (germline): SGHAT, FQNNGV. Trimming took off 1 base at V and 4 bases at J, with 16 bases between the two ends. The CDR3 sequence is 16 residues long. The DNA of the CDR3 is TGTGCCAGCAGCTTAGGCTCCCGGGGTTTGGGCTATGGCTACACCTTC. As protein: CASSLGSRGLGYGYTF.

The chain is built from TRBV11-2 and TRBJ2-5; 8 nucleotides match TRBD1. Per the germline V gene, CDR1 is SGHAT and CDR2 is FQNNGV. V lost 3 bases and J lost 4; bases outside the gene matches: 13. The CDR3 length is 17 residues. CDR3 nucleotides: TGTGCCAGCAGCTTTTCGCCCGGGACAGGATATAGAGAGACCCAGTACTTC. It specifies CASSFSPGTGYRETQYF.

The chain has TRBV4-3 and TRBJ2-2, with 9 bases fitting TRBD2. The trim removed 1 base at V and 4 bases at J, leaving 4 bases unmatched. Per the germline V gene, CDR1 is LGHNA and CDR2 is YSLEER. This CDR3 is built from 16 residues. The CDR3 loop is CASSQGGGGATGELFF. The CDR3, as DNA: TGCGCCAGCAGCCAAGGAGGCGGGGGGGCCACCGGGGAGCTGTTTTTT.

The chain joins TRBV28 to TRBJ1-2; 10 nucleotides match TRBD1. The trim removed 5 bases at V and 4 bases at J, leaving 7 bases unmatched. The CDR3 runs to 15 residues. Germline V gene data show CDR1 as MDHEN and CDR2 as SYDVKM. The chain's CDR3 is CASSGGTGAFYGYTF. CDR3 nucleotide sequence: TGTGCCAGCAGTGGGGGGACAGGGGCTTTCTATGGCTACACCTTC.

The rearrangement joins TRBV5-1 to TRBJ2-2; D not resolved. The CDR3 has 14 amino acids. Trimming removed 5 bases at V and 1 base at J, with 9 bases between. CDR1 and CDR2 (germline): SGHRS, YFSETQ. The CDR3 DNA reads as TGCGCCAGCAGTAGTCCCAAGAACACCGGGGAGCTGTTTTTT. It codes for CASSSPKNTGELFF.

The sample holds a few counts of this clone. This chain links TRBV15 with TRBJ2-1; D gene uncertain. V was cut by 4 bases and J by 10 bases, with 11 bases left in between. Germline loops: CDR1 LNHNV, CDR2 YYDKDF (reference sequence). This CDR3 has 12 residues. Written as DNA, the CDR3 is TGTGCCACCAGCAATACTCTAGTAGAGCAGTTCTTC. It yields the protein CATSNTLVEQFF. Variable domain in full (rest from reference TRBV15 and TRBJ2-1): DAMVIQNPRYQVTQFGKPVTLSCSQTLNHNVMYWYQQKSSQAPKLLFHYYDKDFNNEADTPDNFQSRRPNTSFCFLDIRSPGLGDTAMYLCATSNTLVEQFFGPGTRLTVL.

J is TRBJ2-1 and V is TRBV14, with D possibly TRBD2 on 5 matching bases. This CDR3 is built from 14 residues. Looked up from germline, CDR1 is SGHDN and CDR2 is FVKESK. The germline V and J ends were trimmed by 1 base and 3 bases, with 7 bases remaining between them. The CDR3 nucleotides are TGTGCCAGCAGCCAAGTAAGCGGCTACAATGAGCAGTTCTTC. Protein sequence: CASSQVSGYNEQFF.

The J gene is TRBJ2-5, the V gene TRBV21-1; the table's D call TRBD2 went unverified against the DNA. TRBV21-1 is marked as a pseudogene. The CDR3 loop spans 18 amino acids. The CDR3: CASSKERSSGGARETQYF. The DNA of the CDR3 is TGTGCCAGCAGCAAAGAGAGGTCTAGCGGGGGGGCCAGAGAGACCCAGTACTTC.

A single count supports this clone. The CDR3 protein is CASSLALTTDTQYF. CDR3 bases: TGTGCCAGCAGCTTAGCCCTGACTACAGATACGCAGTATTTT. The chain is built from TRBV7-8 and TRBJ2-3; D ambiguous. CDR3 size: 14 residues. Germline V gene lookup returns CDR1 SGHVS and CDR2 FQNEAQ. V lost 0 bases and J lost 3, with 7 bases in between.

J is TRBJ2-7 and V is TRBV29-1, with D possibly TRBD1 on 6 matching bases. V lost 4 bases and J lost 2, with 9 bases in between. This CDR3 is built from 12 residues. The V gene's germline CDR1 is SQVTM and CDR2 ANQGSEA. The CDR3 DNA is TGCAGCGTTGGGTGGGGGCCCTACGAGCAGTACTTC. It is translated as CSVGWGPYEQYF.

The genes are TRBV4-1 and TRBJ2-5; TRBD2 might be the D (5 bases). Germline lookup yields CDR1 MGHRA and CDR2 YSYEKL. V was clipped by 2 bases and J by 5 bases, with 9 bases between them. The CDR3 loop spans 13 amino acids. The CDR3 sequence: CASSQTSGETQYF. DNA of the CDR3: TGCGCCAGCAGCCAAACTAGTGGGGAGACCCAGTACTTC.

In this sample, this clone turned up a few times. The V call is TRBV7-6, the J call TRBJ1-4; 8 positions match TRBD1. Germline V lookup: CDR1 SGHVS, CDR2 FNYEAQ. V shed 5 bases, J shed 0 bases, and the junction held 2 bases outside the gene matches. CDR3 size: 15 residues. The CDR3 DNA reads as TGTGCCAGCAGCACGGGACAGGCAACTAATGAAAAACTGTTTTTT. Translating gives CASSTGQATNEKLFF.

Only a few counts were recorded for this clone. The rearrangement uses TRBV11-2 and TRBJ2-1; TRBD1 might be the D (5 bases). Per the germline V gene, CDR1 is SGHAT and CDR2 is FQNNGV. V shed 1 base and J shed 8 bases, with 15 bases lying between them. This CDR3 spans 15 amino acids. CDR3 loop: CASSLAARGFDEQFF. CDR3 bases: TGTGCCAGCAGCTTAGCGGCAAGGGGTTTCGATGAGCAGTTCTTC.

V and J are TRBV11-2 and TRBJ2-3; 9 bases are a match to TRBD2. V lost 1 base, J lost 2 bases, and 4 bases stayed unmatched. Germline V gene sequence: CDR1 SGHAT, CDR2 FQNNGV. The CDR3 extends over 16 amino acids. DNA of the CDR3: TGTGCCAGCAGCTTAGCGCCTAGCGGGGACACAGATACGCAGTATTTT. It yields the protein CASSLAPSGDTDTQYF.

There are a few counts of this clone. CDR3 region: CASSSFEGVGELFF. CDR3 DNA: TGTGCCAGCAGCTCTTTCGAGGGGGTCGGGGAGCTGTTTTTT. The rearrangement uses TRBV11-2 and TRBJ2-2, with TRBD1 as a possible D gene (6 bases). The CDR3 length is 14 residues. CDR1 SGHAT and CDR2 FQNNGV come from the germline V gene. Trimming stripped 4 bases from V and 7 bases from J, with 13 bases between.

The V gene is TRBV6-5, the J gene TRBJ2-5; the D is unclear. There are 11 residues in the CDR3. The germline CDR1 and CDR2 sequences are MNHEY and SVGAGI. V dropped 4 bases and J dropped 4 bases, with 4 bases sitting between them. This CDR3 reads CASSWRETQYF. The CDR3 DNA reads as TGTGCCAGCAGTTGGAGAGAGACCCAGTACTTC.